The present T cell receptor (beta chain) was sequenced within a study of tumor-infiltrating lymphocytes in primary liver carcinoma. Of note for this clonotype: The antigen is unknown.

CDR3 length equals 14 residues. The V and J ends lost 4 bases and 6 bases, in that order; junction bases with no gene match: 6. Per the germline V gene, CDR1 is DFQATT and CDR2 is SNEGSKA (reference sequence). TCR beta cDNA was prepared out of roughly 500 ng total RNA by means of a constant-region primer. Slightly modified ARM-PCR served as the procedure for the TCR beta libraries. These libraries came from three rounds of nested multiplex PCR. With TRBV1-TRBV30 forward primers and a C-beta reverse primer, the first two PCR rounds were run for 9 to 10 cycles each. In TCRdb, the multiplex PCR reads were re-called with MiXCR into one record per CDR3 protein. In the table there are 100,000 to 150,000 distinct CDR3 sequences, 64% of which are singletons. Between roughly 20 and 33 mg of unsorted bulk tissue served as the source from which RNA and DNA were co-extracted. Subjects presented with primary liver carcinoma managed by surgical resection.

Overall study findings and caveats: Only around 7.5-25% of top clones occurred in all five tumor regions.

Sequencing used liver tumor tissue from sampling region 3. The subset denotes: tumor region T3, left-lateral pole. This sequence joins TRBV20-1 and TRBJ2-1, with TRBD2 matching over 10 bases. The TCR sequence derives from a woman aged 55-69 years with primary liver carcinoma and hepatitis B virus infection. CDR3 loop: CSAKSGRGGNEQFF. The CDR3 nucleotides are TGCAGTGCTAAGAGCGGGAGGGGGGGCAATGAGCAGTTCTTC.